These T cell receptor beta chains were read from a single sample in a study of T cell changes during pregnancy in multiple sclerosis. Assay used: immunoSEQ multiplex PCR; TCRdb lists only in-frame clones, some missing. The sample lists around 96,000 clones, around 93% occurring once. The sample here was peripheral blood, taken in the third trimester of pregnancy. These receptors originate from a female donor with multiple sclerosis, enrolled in a pregnancy study. CDR3s include the opening cysteine and the closing phenylalanine or tryptophan. A D gene is named only where the DNA matches it firmly. Clone size appears in some rows only: once, few, many, or a class for an expanded clone.

size: -
J: TRBJ1-1
V: TRBV19
length: 13
D: -
DNA: TGTGCCAGTACCGCGGGGACTGCGGGTCGGGCTTTCTTT
CDR3: CASTAGTAGRAFF

size: -
J: TRBJ2-2
V: TRBV2
length: 13
D: TRBD1
DNA: TGTGCCAGCAGTTCCGACAGGGCCGGGGAGCTGTTTTTT
CDR3: CASSSDRAGELFF

size: once
J: TRBJ2-1
V: TRBV5-4
length: 16
D: TRBD2
DNA: TGTGCCAGCAGCTCAGCCGGGACTAGCGGGATTTGGCAGCAGTTCTTC
CDR3: CASSSAGTSGIWQQFF

size: -
J: TRBJ1-1
V: TRBV27
length: 18
D: -
DNA: TGTGCCAGCAGTTTAGAGGCCAGGGGTTTGATTCCGAACACTGAAGCTTTCTTT
CDR3: CASSLEARGLIPNTEAFF

size: -
J: TRBJ2-7
V: TRBV7-9
length: 16
D: TRBD2
DNA: TGTGCCAGCAGCCCCCACCCTAGCGGGGACCCCTACGAGCAGTACTTC
CDR3: CASSPHPSGDPYEQYF

size: -
J: TRBJ2-3
V: TRBV11-2
length: 15
D: TRBD2
DNA: TGTGCCAGCAGCTTAGAAGACCTAGCGGGGTATACGCAGTATTTT
CDR3: CASSLEDLAGYTQYF

size: once
J: TRBJ2-2
V: TRBV19
length: 14
D: TRBD2
DNA: TGTGCCAGTAGTACACTAGCGGGGACCGGGGAGCTGTTTTTT
CDR3: CASSTLAGTGELFF

size: -
J: TRBJ1-2
V: TRBV5-6
length: 14
D: TRBD1
DNA: TGTGCCAGCAGCATACCGACAGGGGCTGATGGCTACACCTTC
CDR3: CASSIPTGADGYTF

size: -
J: TRBJ2-2
V: TRBV28
length: 18
D: TRBD2
DNA: TGTGCCAGCAGCACCTTTATGATAGCGGGACATAACACCGGGGAGCTGTTTTTT
CDR3: CASSTFMIAGHNTGELFF

size: -
J: TRBJ1-1
V: TRBV19
length: 14
D: TRBD1
DNA: TGTGCCAGTACCCCGGGACAGCGAAACACTGAAGCTTTCTTT
CDR3: CASTPGQRNTEAFF

size: -
J: TRBJ2-7
V: TRBV4-1
length: 15
D: TRBD1
DNA: TGCGCCAGCAGCCAGGTGAGACAGGGTAGCTACGAGCAGTACTTC
CDR3: CASSQVRQGSYEQYF

size: -
J: TRBJ2-1
V: TRBV10-3
length: 11
D: -
DNA: TGTGCCGCAAGTCCAGGCTCTGAGCAGTTCTTC
CDR3: CAASPGSEQFF

size: -
J: TRBJ1-1
V: TRBV2
length: 16
D: TRBD1
DNA: TGTGCCAGCAACCGGGGATTCGACAGGGCCAACACTGAAGCTTTCTTT
CDR3: CASNRGFDRANTEAFF

size: -
J: TRBJ2-1
V: TRBV19
length: 13
D: -
DNA: TGTGCCAGTACTCCTAGCTCCTACAATGAGCAGTTCTTC
CDR3: CASTPSSYNEQFF

size: -
J: TRBJ2-1
V: TRBV5-6
length: 15
D: -
DNA: TGTGCCAGCAGCTTGGCAGGGGCTCCTTACAATGAGCAGTTCTTC
CDR3: CASSLAGAPYNEQFF

size: -
J: TRBJ1-5
V: TRBV19
length: 13
D: TRBD1
DNA: TGTGCCAGTAGTCAGGGGGCGAGACAGCCCCAGCATTTT
CDR3: CASSQGARQPQHF

size: -
J: TRBJ1-5
V: TRBV7-2
length: 15
D: TRBD1
DNA: TGTGCCAGCAGCTTAGTGGGACAGTCCAATCAGCCCCAGCATTTT
CDR3: CASSLVGQSNQPQHF

size: -
J: TRBJ2-7
V: TRBV6-5
length: 13
D: TRBD1
DNA: TGTGCCAGCAGCCAGGGACAGTCCTACGAGCAGTACTTC
CDR3: CASSQGQSYEQYF

size: few
J: TRBJ1-5
V: TRBV2
length: 14
D: TRBD1
DNA: TGTGCCAGCAGTGTACAGGGGGCTATTCAGCCCCAGCATTTT
CDR3: CASSVQGAIQPQHF

size: -
J: TRBJ2-1
V: TRBV15
length: 13
D: -
DNA: TGTGCCACGTCCCGGGACTTAGCCGATGAGCAGTTCTTC
CDR3: CATSRDLADEQFF

size: -
J: TRBJ2-7
V: TRBV6-1
length: 11
D: -
DNA: TGTGCCAGCAGTGACGGGTACGAGCAGTACTTC
CDR3: CASSDGYEQYF

size: once
J: TRBJ2-3
V: TRBV2
length: 16
D: TRBD2
DNA: TGTGCCAGCAGTGTCCTAGCGGGAGGTTTCGCAGATACGCAGTATTTT
CDR3: CASSVLAGGFADTQYF

size: -
J: TRBJ2-7
V: TRBV7-9
length: 15
D: TRBD1
DNA: TGTGCCAGCAGCCCCTCTCGACAGGGAGCCCACGAGCAGTACTTC
CDR3: CASSPSRQGAHEQYF

size: few
J: TRBJ2-7
V: TRBV29-1
length: 12
D: -
DNA: TGCAGCGTCACGACAAGCTCCTACGAGCAGTACTTC
CDR3: CSVTTSSYEQYF

size: -
J: TRBJ2-7
V: TRBV11-2
length: 16
D: TRBD2
DNA: TGTGCCAGCAGCCCGGGAGGACTAGCGGTGAGCTACGAGCAGTACTTC
CDR3: CASSPGGLAVSYEQYF

size: once
J: TRBJ2-3
V: TRBV6-5
length: 16
D: TRBD2
DNA: TGTGCCAGCAGTTCAGGACTAGCGGGAGTAGGAGATACGCAGTATTTT
CDR3: CASSSGLAGVGDTQYF

size: -
J: TRBJ1-4
V: TRBV7-2
length: 14
D: -
DNA: TGTGCCAGCAGCTTAATGGGAGACTCTGAAAAACTGTTTTTT
CDR3: CASSLMGDSEKLFF

size: once
J: TRBJ1-1
V: TRBV19
length: 13
D: -
DNA: TGTGCCAGTCACATGGGAGGGGACACTGAAGCTTTCTTT
CDR3: CASHMGGDTEAFF

size: once
J: TRBJ1-3
V: TRBV2
length: 16
D: -
DNA: TGTGCCAGCAGTGAAGAAGGGGCAGTACCTGGAAACACCATATATTTT
CDR3: CASSEEGAVPGNTIYF

size: -
J: TRBJ2-1
V: TRBV18
length: 11
D: -
DNA: TGTGCCAGCTCACGAGGCCAGGGGTGGTTCTTC
CDR3: CASSRGQGWFF

size: -
J: TRBJ1-5
V: TRBV6-5
length: 14
D: -
DNA: TGTGCCAGCAGTTATAGGCAGGGTAGCCAGCCCCAGCATTTT
CDR3: CASSYRQGSQPQHF

size: -
J: TRBJ1-5
V: TRBV5-6
length: 15
D: -
DNA: TGTGCCAGCAGCGGGGGGGGCCGAAGCAATCAGCCCCAGCATTTT
CDR3: CASSGGGRSNQPQHF

size: -
J: TRBJ1-5
V: TRBV2
length: 15
D: -
DNA: TGTGCCAGCAGTGTCGAAAGGGGGGGTGTCCAGCCCCAGCATTTT
CDR3: CASSVERGGVQPQHF

size: -
J: TRBJ2-7
V: TRBV9
length: 11
D: -
DNA: TGTGCCAGCAGCCTCGGGAGCGAGCAGTACTTC
CDR3: CASSLGSEQYF

size: -
J: TRBJ2-2
V: TRBV13
length: 16
D: TRBD2
DNA: TGTGCCAGCAGCTTCCGACTAGCGGGAGAGACCGGGGAGCTGTTTTTT
CDR3: CASSFRLAGETGELFF

size: -
J: TRBJ2-5
V: TRBV29-1
length: 13
D: TRBD2
DNA: TGCAGCGTAAAGCTAGCGGGAGCTGAGACCCAGTACTTC
CDR3: CSVKLAGAETQYF

size: -
J: TRBJ2-3
V: TRBV7-2
length: 16
D: TRBD1
DNA: TGTGCCAGCACCTCCCTTAGGACAGGGGGATCAGATACGCAGTATTTT
CDR3: CASTSLRTGGSDTQYF

size: -
J: TRBJ2-1
V: TRBV13
length: 14
D: -
DNA: TGTGCCAGCAGCTTAGCAGGGGTCAAGAGGGAGCAGTTCTTC
CDR3: CASSLAGVKREQFF

size: -
J: TRBJ2-3
V: TRBV11-2
length: 15
D: TRBD2
DNA: TGTGCCAGCAGCACCCTTAGGGGGACTAGCGCCTCGAGTATCTTT
CDR3: CASSTLRGTSASSIF

size: -
J: TRBJ2-6
V: TRBV2
length: 14
D: -
DNA: TGTGCCAGCAGTGAAACTAGGGGGGCCAACGTCCTGACTTTC
CDR3: CASSETRGANVLTF

size: -
J: TRBJ2-1
V: TRBV5-4
length: 15
D: -
DNA: TGTGCCAGCAGCTTCCGACTCGCTTACAACAATGAGCAGTTCTTC
CDR3: CASSFRLAYNNEQFF

size: -
J: TRBJ2-7
V: TRBV29-1
length: 13
D: -
DNA: TGCAGCGTTGAAACGGACAGCCCCTACGAGCAGTACTTC
CDR3: CSVETDSPYEQYF

size: -
J: TRBJ1-5
V: TRBV7-8
length: 16
D: TRBD1
DNA: TGTGCCAGCAGCCCGAGGGACAGAAATAGCAATCAGCCCCAGCATTTT
CDR3: CASSPRDRNSNQPQHF

size: -
J: TRBJ2-5
V: TRBV25-1
length: 12
D: -
DNA: TGTGCCAGCTGGGGCCCCCCGAAGACCCAGTACTTC
CDR3: CASWGPPKTQYF

size: -
J: TRBJ2-7
V: TRBV27
length: 14
D: TRBD1
DNA: TGTGCCAGCAGGGGACAGGGGGCCTACTACGAGCAGTACTTC
CDR3: CASRGQGAYYEQYF

size: -
J: TRBJ2-2
V: TRBV27
length: 19
D: TRBD2
DNA: TGTGCCAGCAGCCTAAGGCCGGCGTTCGGCGGGAGGGTGTCCGGGGAGCTGTTTTTT
CDR3: CASSLRPAFGGRVSGELFF